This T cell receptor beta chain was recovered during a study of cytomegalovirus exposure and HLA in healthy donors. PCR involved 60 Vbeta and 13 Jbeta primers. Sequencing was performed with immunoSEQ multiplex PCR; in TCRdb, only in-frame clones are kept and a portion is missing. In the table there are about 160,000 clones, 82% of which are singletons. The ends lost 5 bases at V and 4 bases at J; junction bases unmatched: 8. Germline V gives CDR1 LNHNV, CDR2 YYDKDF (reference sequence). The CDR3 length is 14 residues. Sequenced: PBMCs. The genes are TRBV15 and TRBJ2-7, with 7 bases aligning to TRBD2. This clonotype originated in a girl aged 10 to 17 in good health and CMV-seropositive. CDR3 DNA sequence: TGTGCCACCAGCGGGCTAGCGGAAGAGTACGAGCAGTACTTC. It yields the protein CATSGLAEEYEQYF.